This T cell receptor beta chain was documented in a study of radiotherapy plus CTLA-4 blockade in lung cancer (dated by TCRdb to 2016 to 2019). About the study as a whole: Among enrolled patients, roughly 18% had an objective response and 25% to 35% reached disease control. The paper's findings and limits, for the study overall: TCR clones derived from tumors expanded in peripheral blood after treatment with radiotherapy and ipilimumab. The strongest predictors of response, as reported, were early dynamic changes in blood T cell clones along with a rise in serum interferon-beta after radiation.

Only a few counts were recorded for this clone. The specificity of this receptor is unknown. Qualities for individual bases were not recorded, and no much larger clone is one base off. The study evaluated CTLA-4 blockade (ipilimumab) given together with focal radiation therapy in patients who had chemo-refractory metastatic non-small-cell lung cancer. Libraries were built with the immunoSEQ multiplex PCR assay. Drawn from immuneACCESS, this table holds only the in-frame rearrangements with V and J called that TCRdb kept. Clones are partly lost; checked studies trace under half to an unresolved V gene and leave the rest unexplained. This sample comprises 80,000 to 95,000 clones, around 83% of them detected only once. Clones ranked in the top ten supply around 25% of the sample. CDR3 length: 15 amino acids, cysteine to phenylalanine. Only the CDR3 portion is preserved as DNA: 45 bases, with reading frame beginning at the first base. V lost 5 bases and J lost 3 bases, and the count of bases not matched to a germline gene is 6. As encoded in the germline V gene (reference sequence), CDR1 is SEHNR while CDR2 is FQNEAQ.

The source material was peripheral blood, sampled from a patient treated with radiotherapy plus ipilimumab. The sequence was obtained from a human donor with non-small cell lung cancer that progressed on radiotherapy plus ipilimumab. The chain is made from TRBV7-9 and TRBJ1-1, and TRBD1 aligns with 10 junction nucleotides. The CDR3 protein sequence reads: CASSRLGQGDTEAFF. The nucleotide sequence reads TGTGCCAGCAGCCGACTCGGACAGGGGGACACTGAAGCTTTCTTT.